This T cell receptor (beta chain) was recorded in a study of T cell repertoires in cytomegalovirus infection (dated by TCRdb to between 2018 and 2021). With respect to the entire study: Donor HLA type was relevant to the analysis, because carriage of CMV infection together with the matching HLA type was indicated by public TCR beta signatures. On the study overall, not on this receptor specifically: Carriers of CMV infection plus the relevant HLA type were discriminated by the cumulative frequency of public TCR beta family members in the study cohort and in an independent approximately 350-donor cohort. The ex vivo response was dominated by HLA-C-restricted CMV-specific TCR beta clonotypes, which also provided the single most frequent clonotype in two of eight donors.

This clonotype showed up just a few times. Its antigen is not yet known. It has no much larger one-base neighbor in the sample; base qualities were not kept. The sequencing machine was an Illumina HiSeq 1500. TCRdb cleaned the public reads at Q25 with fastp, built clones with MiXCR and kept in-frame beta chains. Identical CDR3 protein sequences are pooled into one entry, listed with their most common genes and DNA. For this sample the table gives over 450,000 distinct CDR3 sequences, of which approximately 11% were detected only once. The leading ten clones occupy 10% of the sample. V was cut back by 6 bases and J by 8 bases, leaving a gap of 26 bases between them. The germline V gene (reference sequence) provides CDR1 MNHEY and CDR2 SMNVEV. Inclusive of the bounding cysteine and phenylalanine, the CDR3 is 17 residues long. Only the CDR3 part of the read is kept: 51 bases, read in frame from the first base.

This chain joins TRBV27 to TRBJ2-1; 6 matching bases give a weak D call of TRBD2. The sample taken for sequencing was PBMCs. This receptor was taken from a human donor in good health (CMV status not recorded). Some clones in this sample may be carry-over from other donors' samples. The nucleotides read TGTGCCAGCAGCCCCCGTCGGACTATGGGCCCGGGGGATGAGCAGTTCTTC. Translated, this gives CASSPRRTMGPGDEQFF.